The following is a TCR beta chain sequence with its context. Its specificity is unknown. These data belong to a study of cytomegalovirus exposure and HLA in healthy donors. Across the whole study: Approximately 81% of more than 300 genotyped donors fell in the Caucasian-associated ancestry cluster. Overall study findings and caveats: Common viral pathogens were later found to be apparently linked to several of the most significant clusters.

This PCR relied on a set of 60 Vbeta primers and 13 Jbeta primers. Assay: immunoSEQ multiplex PCR; the TCRdb copy retains only in-frame clones and omits some. The profile shows under 200,000 clones, about 82% of them singletons. Germline CDR1 is LNHDA and CDR2 is SQIVND (reference sequence). The CDR3 contains 13 residues. V was clipped by 4 bases and J by 4 bases, with 10 bases between them. Sampled while nominally healthy, donors likely had unrecorded immune exposures. The gene calls are TRBV19 and TRBJ2-5, with D tentatively TRBD1 (6 bases). The sequenced sample consisted of PBMCs. The clonotype comes from a woman aged 45-65 years in good health and CMV-seropositive. The CDR3 nucleotides are TGTGCCAGTAGTACCAACAGGGTAGAGACCCAGTACTTC. The encoded protein is CASSTNRVETQYF. Using reference TRBV19 and TRBJ2-5 for the parts outside the CDR3, the full variable domain is DGGITQSPKYLFRKEGQNVTLSCEQNLNHDAMYWYRQDPGQGLRLIYYSQIVNDFQKGDIAEGYSVSREKKESFPLTVTSAQKNPTAFYLCASSTNRVETQYFGPGTRLLVL.